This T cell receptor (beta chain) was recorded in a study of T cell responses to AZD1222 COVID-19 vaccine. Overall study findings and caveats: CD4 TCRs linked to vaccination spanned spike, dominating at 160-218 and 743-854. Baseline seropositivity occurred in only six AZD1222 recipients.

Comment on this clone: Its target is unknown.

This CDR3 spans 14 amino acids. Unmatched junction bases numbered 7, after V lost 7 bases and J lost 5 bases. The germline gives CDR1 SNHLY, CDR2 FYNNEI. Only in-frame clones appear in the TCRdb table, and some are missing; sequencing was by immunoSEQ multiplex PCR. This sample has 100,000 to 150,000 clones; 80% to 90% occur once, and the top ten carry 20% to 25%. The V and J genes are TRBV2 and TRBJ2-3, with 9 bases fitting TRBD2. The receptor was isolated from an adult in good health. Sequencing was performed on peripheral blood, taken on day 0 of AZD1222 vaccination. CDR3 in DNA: TGTGCCAGCACAGGCGGGGGGGCGGGAGATACGCAGTATTTT. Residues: CASTGGGAGDTQYF. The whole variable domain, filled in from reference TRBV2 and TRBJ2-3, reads EPEVTQTPSHQVTQMGQEVILRCVPISNHLYFYWYRQILGQKVEFLVSFYNNEISEKSEIFDDQFSVERPDGSNFTLKIRSTKLEDSAMYFCASTGGGAGDTQYFGPGTRLTVL.